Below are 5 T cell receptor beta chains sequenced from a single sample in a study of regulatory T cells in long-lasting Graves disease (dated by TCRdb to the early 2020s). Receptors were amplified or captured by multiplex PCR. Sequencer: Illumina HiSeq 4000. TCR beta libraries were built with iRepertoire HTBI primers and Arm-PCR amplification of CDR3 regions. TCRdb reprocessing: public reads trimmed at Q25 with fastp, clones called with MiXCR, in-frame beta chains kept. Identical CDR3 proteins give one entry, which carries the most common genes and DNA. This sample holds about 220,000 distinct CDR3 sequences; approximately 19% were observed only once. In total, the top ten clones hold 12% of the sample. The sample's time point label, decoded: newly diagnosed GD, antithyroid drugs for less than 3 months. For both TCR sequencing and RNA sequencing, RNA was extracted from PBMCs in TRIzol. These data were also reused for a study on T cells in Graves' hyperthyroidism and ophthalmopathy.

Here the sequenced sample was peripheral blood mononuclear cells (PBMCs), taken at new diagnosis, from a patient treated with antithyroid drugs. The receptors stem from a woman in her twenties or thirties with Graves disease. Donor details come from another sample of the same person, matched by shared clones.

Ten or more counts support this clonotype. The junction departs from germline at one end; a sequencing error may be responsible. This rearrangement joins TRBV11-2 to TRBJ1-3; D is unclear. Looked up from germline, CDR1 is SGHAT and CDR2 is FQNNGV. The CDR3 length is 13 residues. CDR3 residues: CASSLGSRNTIYF. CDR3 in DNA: TGTGCCAGCAGCTTAGGCTCTCGAAACACCATATATTTT.

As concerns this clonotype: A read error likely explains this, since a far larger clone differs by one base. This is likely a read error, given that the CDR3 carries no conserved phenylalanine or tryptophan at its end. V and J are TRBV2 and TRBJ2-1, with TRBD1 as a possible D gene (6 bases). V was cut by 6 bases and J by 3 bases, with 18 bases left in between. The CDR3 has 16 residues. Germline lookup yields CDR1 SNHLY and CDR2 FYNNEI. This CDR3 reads CASSPPGHLFYNEQFS. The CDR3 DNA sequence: TGTGCCAGCAGCCCGCCGGGACACCTTTTCTACAATGAGCAGTTCTCC.

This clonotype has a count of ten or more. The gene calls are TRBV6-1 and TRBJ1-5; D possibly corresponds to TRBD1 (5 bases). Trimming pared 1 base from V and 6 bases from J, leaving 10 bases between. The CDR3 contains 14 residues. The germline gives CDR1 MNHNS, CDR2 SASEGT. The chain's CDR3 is CASSEGEGVQPQHF. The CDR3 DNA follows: TGTGCCAGCAGTGAAGGAGAAGGGGTTCAGCCCCAGCATTTT.

For the CDR3, the DNA is TGTGCCAGCAGCGCTAACAGCGAAGCTTTCTTT. Translation gives CASSANSEAFF. The rearrangement uses TRBV7-9 and TRBJ1-1; D gene uncertain. This CDR3 contains 11 residues. Deletions cut 5 bases from V and 8 bases from J, with 9 bases between. Germline V gives CDR1 SEHNR, CDR2 FQNEAQ (reference sequence). Full variable domain (rest looked up from reference TRBV7-9 and TRBJ1-1): DTGVSQNPRHKITKRGQNVTFRCDPISEHNRLYWYRQTLGQGPEFLTYFQNEAQLEKSRLLSDRFSAERPKGSFSTLEIQRTEQGDSAMYLCASSANSEAFFGQGTRLTVV.

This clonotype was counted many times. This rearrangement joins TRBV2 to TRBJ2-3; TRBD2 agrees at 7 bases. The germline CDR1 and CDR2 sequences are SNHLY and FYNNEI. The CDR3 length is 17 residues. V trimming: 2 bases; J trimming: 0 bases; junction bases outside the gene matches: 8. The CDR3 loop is CASSERGSGLSTDTQYF. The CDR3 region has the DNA TGTGCCAGCAGTGAAAGGGGTAGCGGGCTTAGCACAGATACGCAGTATTTT.